Only a few counts were recorded for the clone carrying this TCR beta chain. Profiled with immunoSEQ multiplex PCR; TCRdb holds only in-frame clones, not every one. The table has more than 30,000 clones, around 88% seen once. There are 12 residues in the CDR3. Trimming took off 7 bases at V and 6 bases at J, with 14 bases between the two ends. Germline V gene lookup returns CDR1 SQVTM and CDR2 ANQGSEA. This sample is part of a study of control samples from healthy donors and cancer patients. The chain recombines TRBV29-1 with TRBJ2-3; D is tentatively TRBD1 or TRBD2 (5 bases each). This clonotype originated in a woman aged 55-75 years with lung cancer. The sample taken for sequencing was PBMCs. The CDR3 sequence is CSGGTVGDTQYF. CDR3 DNA sequence: TGCAGCGGAGGGACCGTAGGGGATACGCAGTATTTT.